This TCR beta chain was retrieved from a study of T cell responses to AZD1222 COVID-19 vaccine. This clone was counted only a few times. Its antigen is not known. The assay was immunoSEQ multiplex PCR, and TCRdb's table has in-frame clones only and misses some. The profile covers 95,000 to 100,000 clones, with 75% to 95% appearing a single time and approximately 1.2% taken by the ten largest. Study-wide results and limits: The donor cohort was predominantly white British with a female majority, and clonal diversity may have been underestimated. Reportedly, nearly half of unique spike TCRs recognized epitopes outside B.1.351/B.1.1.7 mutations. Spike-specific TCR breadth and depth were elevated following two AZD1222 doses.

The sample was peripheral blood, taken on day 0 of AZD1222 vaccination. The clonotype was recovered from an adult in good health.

CDR3 coding DNA: TGTGCCAGCAGTTGGCGACCAGGGGGTGAAGAGACCCAGTACTTC. Protein sequence: CASSWRPGGEETQYF. V and J are TRBV28 and TRBJ2-5; 7 nucleotides align to TRBD1. Per germline, CDR1 MDHEN and CDR2 SYDVKM. This CDR3 contains 15 residues. V trimming: 4 bases; J trimming: 3 bases; junction bases outside the gene matches: 8.